A selection of T cell receptor beta chains follows, all from one sample in a study of cytomegalovirus exposure and HLA in healthy donors. Sequencing used immunoSEQ multiplex PCR; TCRdb keeps in-frame clones, though not all of them. The data contain under 200,000 clones, 78% of them seen just once; the ten biggest clones take up around 3%. The source material was PBMCs. These receptors all stem from a woman in her forties or fifties in good health and CMV-seropositive. Both conserved end residues are part of each CDR3. A D gene is named only where the DNA matches it firmly. Some rows mark clone size as missing; the rest say once, few, many or name a class of expanded clone.

CDR3 protein,CDR3 DNA,D gene,clone size,J gene,V gene
CASSPTGHLSYEQYF,TGTGCCAGCTCTCCGACAGGGCACCTCTCCTACGAGCAGTACTTC,TRBD1,NA,TRBJ2-7,TRBV18
CASSRYRDGNQPQHF,TGTGCCAGCAGTCGTTACAGGGACGGCAATCAGCCCCAGCATTTT,NA,NA,TRBJ1-5,TRBV5-6
CASSRAGAYEQYF,TGCGCCAGCAGCCGAGCTGGAGCCTACGAGCAGTACTTC,NA,NA,TRBJ2-7,TRBV4-1
CATSKEVMNTEAFF,TGTGCCACCAGCAAGGAGGTAATGAACACTGAAGCTTTCTTT,NA,NA,TRBJ1-1,TRBV15
CASSQLVGSYNEQFF,TGTGCCAGCAGCCAACTGGTCGGCTCCTACAATGAGCAGTTCTTC,NA,NA,TRBJ2-1,TRBV14
CASSQSGRVFDEQFF,TGTGCCAGCAGTCAAAGCGGGAGGGTTTTCGATGAGCAGTTCTTC,TRBD2,NA,TRBJ2-1,TRBV6-5
CASCRTGEEKLFF,TGTGCCAGCTGCCGAACGGGGGAAGAAAAACTGTTTTTT,NA,few,TRBJ1-4,TRBV6-5
CATTRGQGASEAFF,TGTGCCACCACCAGGGGACAGGGGGCTTCTGAAGCTTTCTTT,TRBD1,NA,TRBJ1-1,TRBV6-5
CASSTPGTPYF,TGTGCCAGCAGTACACCCGGGACTCCGTACTTC,NA,NA,TRBJ2-7,TRBV5-8
CATLPGQGNYGYTF,TGTGCCACCCTACCGGGACAAGGCAACTATGGCTACACCTTC,NA,few,TRBJ1-2,TRBV30
CASGVWGNSPLHF,TGTGCCAGCGGGGTTTGGGGCAATTCACCCCTCCACTTT,NA,NA,TRBJ1-6,TRBV6-1
CASSLAPQGRLQGYTF,TGTGCCAGCAGCTTAGCCCCACAGGGTCGGTTGCAAGGCTACACCTTC,NA,NA,TRBJ1-2,TRBV7-6
CASSEVSLIRYYGYTF,TGTGCCAGCAGTGAAGTAAGCCTTATTAGATATTATGGCTACACCTTC,NA,once,TRBJ1-2,TRBV28
CASRPGTGGHEQYF,TGTGCCAGCAGGCCCGGGACAGGGGGCCACGAGCAGTACTTC,TRBD1,NA,TRBJ2-7,TRBV11-3
CATSRDPGSGNTIYF,TGTGCCACCAGCAGAGACCCGGGCTCTGGAAACACCATATATTTT,NA,NA,TRBJ1-3,TRBV15
CAAGGVRTARYEQYF,TGTGCCGCGGGGGGGGTAAGGACAGCCCGCTACGAGCAGTACTTC,TRBD2,NA,TRBJ2-7,TRBV6-1
CASSPGGGPDTQYF,TGTGCCAGCAGCCCCGGCGGGGGGCCGGATACGCAGTATTTT,TRBD2,NA,TRBJ2-3,TRBV14
CASSSSPGLIYEQYF,TGTGCCAGCAGCTCCTCCCCGGGACTGATCTACGAGCAGTACTTC,NA,NA,TRBJ2-7,TRBV7-3
CASSTSGSDRELFF,TGTGCCAGCAGCACTAGCGGGAGTGACCGGGAGCTGTTTTTT,TRBD2,few,TRBJ2-2,TRBV7-3
CASSFRQGGEAGKAFF,TGTGCCAGCAGCTTTAGACAGGGGGGGGAGGCAGGAAAAGCTTTCTTT,TRBD1,NA,TRBJ1-1,TRBV7-2
CASSVAGYGYTF,TGTGCCAGCAGTGTGGCAGGGTATGGCTACACCTTC,NA,NA,TRBJ1-2,TRBV25-1
CASSSRTSTYEQYF,TGTGCCAGCAGCTCGAGGACTTCGACTTACGAGCAGTACTTC,NA,NA,TRBJ2-7,TRBV7-2
CASTLDTGSPLHF,TGTGCCAGCACCCTCGACACAGGCTCACCCCTCCACTTT,NA,NA,TRBJ1-6,TRBV7-9
CASSLQVETQYF,TGTGCCAGCAGCTTACAGGTTGAGACCCAGTACTTC,NA,few,TRBJ2-5,TRBV7-9
CASSRQGAVNTDTQYF,TGTGCCAGCAGCCGACAGGGGGCTGTAAACACAGATACGCAGTATTTT,TRBD1,NA,TRBJ2-3,TRBV7-2
CASSRADSSYEQYF,TGCGCCAGCAGTAGGGCGGACAGCTCCTACGAGCAGTACTTC,NA,few,TRBJ2-7,TRBV23-1
CASSLSLGTVYTGELFF,TGTGCCAGCAGTTTATCCCTCGGGACAGTGTACACCGGGGAGCTGTTTTTT,TRBD1,once,TRBJ2-2,TRBV27
CASRTSGIPGELFF,TGTGCCAGCCGGACTAGCGGGATTCCCGGGGAGCTGTTTTTT,TRBD2,NA,TRBJ2-2,TRBV19
CASSLGGASGTERGNIQYF,TGTGCCAGCAGCTTGGGGGGGGCTAGCGGGACGGAGAGGGGGAACATTCAGTACTTC,TRBD2,NA,TRBJ2-4,TRBV5-4
CASSFSGRSYNEQFF,TGTGCCAGCAGTTTTAGCGGGAGGTCGTACAATGAGCAGTTCTTC,TRBD2,NA,TRBJ2-1,TRBV27
CASGPGLAGLNEQFF,TGTGCCAGCGGACCGGGACTAGCGGGCCTGAATGAGCAGTTCTTC,TRBD2,NA,TRBJ2-1,TRBV7-2
CASSLQDSSTDTQYF,TGCGCCAGCAGCTTGCAGGACAGCAGCACAGATACGCAGTATTTT,NA,NA,TRBJ2-3,TRBV5-1
CASSERTVMNTEAFF,TGTGCCAGCAGCGAGAGGACAGTTATGAACACTGAAGCTTTCTTT,NA,NA,TRBJ1-1,TRBV9
CASNGESSYNEQFF,TGTGCCAGCAACGGGGAGAGCTCCTACAATGAGCAGTTCTTC,NA,NA,TRBJ2-1,TRBV2
CASISQGAINSPLHF,TGTGCCAGCATCTCACAGGGGGCGATTAATTCACCCCTCCACTTT,TRBD1,few,TRBJ1-6,TRBV6-1
CASSRDRGETQYF,TGTGCCAGCAGTCGTGACCGGGGGGAGACCCAGTACTTC,NA,NA,TRBJ2-5,TRBV6-4
CAGSLPPQGAVYTGELFF,TGTGCCGGCAGTTTACCACCTCAGGGGGCGGTGTATACCGGGGAGCTGTTTTTT,TRBD1,once,TRBJ2-2,TRBV27
CASSPQVPGTGLETQYF,TGTGCCAGCTCACCACAGGTTCCCGGGACAGGGTTGGAGACCCAGTACTTC,TRBD1,NA,TRBJ2-5,TRBV18
CASSTQGGSYEQYF,TGTGCCAGCAGTACCCAGGGGGGCTCCTACGAGCAGTACTTC,NA,few,TRBJ2-7,TRBV7-3
CASSWTAPSNTGELFF,TGTGCCAGCAGTTGGACAGCCCCATCGAACACCGGGGAGCTGTTTTTT,NA,NA,TRBJ2-2,TRBV6-5
CASGSQGDYNEQFF,TGTGCCAGCGGGAGTCAGGGGGACTACAATGAGCAGTTCTTC,TRBD1,NA,TRBJ2-1,TRBV7-9
CASSVDSNQPQHF,TGCGCCAGCAGCGTAGATAGCAATCAGCCCCAGCATTTT,NA,NA,TRBJ1-5,TRBV5-1